The source of this T cell receptor beta chain is a study of T and B cells in COVID-19 patients. Turning to the study itself: Blood was sampled from COVID-19 patients who were either actively infected or recovered.

A few counts support this clonotype. From blood, about 240-550 ng of genomic DNA served as TRB template. The CDR3 covers 17 residues. Between the trimmed V and J ends, which lost 0 bases and 2 bases, there was a span of 16 bases. Germline CDR1 reads KGHSH; CDR2 reads LQKENI. BIOMED2 TRB-A/B primer pools were used in multiplex TRB PCR. In TCRdb, the multiplex PCR reads were re-called with MiXCR into one record per CDR3 protein. The sample records 20,000 to 30,000 distinct CDR3 sequences, about 30% being singletons. The TCR originated in a human donor who had recovered from COVID-19. The sample taken for sequencing was blood. The chain joins TRBV18 to TRBJ2-5; weak D call: TRBD2 (7 bases). CDR3: CASSPPQGGAHQETQYF. CDR3 bases: TGTGCCAGCTCACCACCTCAAGGGGGGGCCCATCAAGAGACCCAGTACTTC.